This T cell receptor (beta chain) was observed in a study of response to subunit inactivated influenza vaccine. As concerns this clonotype: Antigen unknown.

MiXCR was run by TCRdb on the RT-PCR reads, yielding one entry per CDR3 protein. The repertoire holds over 150,000 distinct CDR3 sequences, with about 10% as singletons. V gave up 4 bases and J gave up 5 bases; unmatched junction bases: 10. This CDR3 is built from 17 residues. Germline lookup yields CDR1 MGHRA and CDR2 YSYEKL. General study results and limits: Authors suggested seasonal influenza vaccinations each recruit few new T cells.

The source was CD8+ T cells sorted from PBMCs, collected around 2 years after vaccination. The chain recombines TRBV4-1 with TRBJ2-1, with 11 nucleotides matching TRBD2. This TCR was recovered from a man aged 45-69 years who received an inactivated influenza vaccine. The CDR3 protein is CASSPGRLAGRNNEQFF. The CDR3 region has the DNA TGCGCCAGCAGCCCTGGGCGACTAGCGGGGAGGAACAATGAGCAGTTCTTC.